The text below deals with one T cell receptor beta chain. TCRdb's copy holds only in-frame clones and misses some; the assay was immunoSEQ multiplex PCR. The sample contains more than 30,000 clones, around 86% of which appear only once. This record comes from a study of blood T cell repertoires in COVID-19. About the research overall: Acute and convalescent COVID-19 specimens originated in the United States, Italy and Spain.

CDR3 size: 16 residues. The junction had 5 bases not matched to a gene; V was cut back by 3 bases and J by 2 bases. Germline loops: CDR1 GTSNPN, CDR2 SVGIG (reference sequence). The sequence derives from a man in his 60s with active COVID-19. The specimen sequenced was peripheral blood. The gene calls are TRBV30 and TRBJ2-3; 13 nucleotides match TRBD2. The CDR3 loop reads CAWSRLAGGPTDTQYF. The CDR3 DNA follows: TGTGCCTGGAGCCGACTAGCGGGAGGCCCCACAGATACGCAGTATTTT.